This entry describes one TCR beta chain. The data were taken from a study of blood T cell repertoires in COVID-19. Whole-study context: The origin of the acute and convalescent COVID-19 samples was the United States, Italy and Spain. PBMCs, B-cell-depleted T cells, or T cells provided the cDNA or gDNA that made up the material.

Each recovered donor of Cohort 3 presented with two negative PCRs, clearance, or symptom resolution. CDR1 is SGHDT and CDR2 is YYEEEE in the germline V gene. V lost 4 bases, J lost 1 base, and 8 bases lay in between. The CDR3 runs 13 residues. How the authors handled the data: Reference gene primers were amplified, and this amplification served to estimate nucleated cell counts. TCRdb's table, derived via immunoSEQ multiplex PCR, lists solely in-frame clones and lacks some. Clone size and V and J calls were adopted from that table, with D and trimming inferred from the DNA. The sample yields around 220,000 clones, about nine tenths seen once.

This clonotype originated in a woman between 18 and 29 years old who had recovered from COVID-19. The chain joins TRBV5-6 to TRBJ1-1; D not certain. Sequencing was done on a sample of PBMCs or T cells enriched from blood (not recorded which). CDR3 protein: CASSTIRNTEAFF. The CDR3 DNA reads TGTGCCAGCAGCACTATAAGGAACACTGAAGCTTTCTTT.